This T cell receptor (beta chain) came from a study of blood T cell repertoires in COVID-19. Looking at the study overall: The cDNA or gDNA used as material had been derived from T cells, B-cell-depleted T cells, or PBMCs.

Germline CDR1 is MGHRA and CDR2 is YSYEKL. CDR3 length: 15 residues. The V and J ends lost 3 bases and 6 bases, in that order; junction bases with no gene match: 3. This clone was recorded once. Original handling: For nucleated cells, counts were estimated from reference gene primer amplification. TCRdb's copy holds only in-frame clones and misses some; the assay was immunoSEQ multiplex PCR. That table supplies the V and J calls and clone size; D and trimming were determined from the DNA. The data hold about 130,000 clones, with 79% observed a single time. The gene calls are TRBV4-1 and TRBJ2-7; 15 bases map to TRBD2. Sequencing was carried out using peripheral blood. The TCR comes from a man between 35 and 55 years old with active or convalescent COVID-19. The CDR3 region is CASSQGLAGGLEQYF. CDR3 DNA: TGCGCCAGCAGCCAGGGACTAGCGGGAGGACTCGAGCAGTACTTC.